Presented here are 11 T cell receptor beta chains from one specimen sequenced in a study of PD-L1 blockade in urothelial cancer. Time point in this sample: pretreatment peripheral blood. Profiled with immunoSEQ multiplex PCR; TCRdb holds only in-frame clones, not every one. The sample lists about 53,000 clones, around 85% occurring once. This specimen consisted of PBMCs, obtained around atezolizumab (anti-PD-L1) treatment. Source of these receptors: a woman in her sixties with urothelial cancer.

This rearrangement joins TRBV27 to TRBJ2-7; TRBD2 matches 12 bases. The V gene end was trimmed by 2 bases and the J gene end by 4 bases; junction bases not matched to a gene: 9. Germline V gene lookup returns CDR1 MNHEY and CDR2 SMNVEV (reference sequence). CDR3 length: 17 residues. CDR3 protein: CASSLGLAGGPLYEQYF. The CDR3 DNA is TGTGCCAGCAGTTTAGGTCTAGCGGGAGGGCCGTTGTACGAGCAGTACTTC.

The CDR3: CASREGASRLYEQYF. The CDR3 region has the DNA TGCGCCAGCAGAGAAGGGGCTAGTCGGCTCTACGAGCAGTACTTC. V gene TRBV10-2 combines with J gene TRBJ2-7, with D perhaps matching TRBD1 (5 bases). V was pared by 6 bases and J by 3 bases, with 18 bases between. The CDR3 totals 15 residues. Germline CDR1 reads WSHSY; CDR2 reads SAAADI.

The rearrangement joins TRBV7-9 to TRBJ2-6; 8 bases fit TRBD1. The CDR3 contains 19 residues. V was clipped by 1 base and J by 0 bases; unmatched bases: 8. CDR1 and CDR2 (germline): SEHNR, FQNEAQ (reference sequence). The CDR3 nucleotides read TGTGCCAGCAGCTTAGGTGCAGGGGGCCCCAGCTCTGGGGCCAACGTCCTGACTTTC. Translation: CASSLGAGGPSSGANVLTF.

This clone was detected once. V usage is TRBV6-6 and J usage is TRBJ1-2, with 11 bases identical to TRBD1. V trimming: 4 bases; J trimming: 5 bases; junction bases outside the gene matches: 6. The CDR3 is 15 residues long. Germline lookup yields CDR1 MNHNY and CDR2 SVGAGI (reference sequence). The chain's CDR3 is CASSSQGQGAYGYTF. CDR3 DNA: TGTGCCAGCAGTTCACAAGGACAGGGGGCTTATGGCTACACCTTC.

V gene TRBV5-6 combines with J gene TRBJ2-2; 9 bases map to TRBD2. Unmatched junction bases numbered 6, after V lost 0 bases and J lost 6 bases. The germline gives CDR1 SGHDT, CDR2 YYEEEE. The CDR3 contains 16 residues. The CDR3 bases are TGTGCCAGCAGCTTGGTTCTCCAGCGGGAGGCCGGGGAGCTGTTTTTT. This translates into CASSLVLQREAGELFF.

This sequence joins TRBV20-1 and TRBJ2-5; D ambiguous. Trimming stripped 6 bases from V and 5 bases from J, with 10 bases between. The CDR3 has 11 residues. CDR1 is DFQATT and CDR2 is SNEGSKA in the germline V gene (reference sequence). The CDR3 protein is CSAPIRETQYF. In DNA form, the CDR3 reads TGCAGTGCACCTATCCGGGAGACCCAGTACTTC.

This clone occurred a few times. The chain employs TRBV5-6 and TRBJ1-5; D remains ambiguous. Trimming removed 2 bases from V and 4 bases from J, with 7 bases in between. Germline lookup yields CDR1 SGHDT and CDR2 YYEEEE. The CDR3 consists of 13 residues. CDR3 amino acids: CASSLSINQPQHF. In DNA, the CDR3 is TGTGCCAGCAGCTTAAGCATTAATCAGCCCCAGCATTTT.

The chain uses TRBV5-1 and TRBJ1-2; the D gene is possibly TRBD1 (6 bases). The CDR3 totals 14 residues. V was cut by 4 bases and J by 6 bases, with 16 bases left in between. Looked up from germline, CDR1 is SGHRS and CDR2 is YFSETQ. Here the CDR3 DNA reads TGCGCCAGCAGCCCCGGGACACAAGGTGATGGCTACACCTTC. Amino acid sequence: CASSPGTQGDGYTF.

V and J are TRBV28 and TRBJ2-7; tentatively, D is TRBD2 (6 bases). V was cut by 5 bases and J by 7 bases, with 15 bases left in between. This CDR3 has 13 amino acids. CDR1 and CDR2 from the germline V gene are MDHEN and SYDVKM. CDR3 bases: TGTGCCAGCAGTAGGGACTCGCATGGGGAGCAGTACTTC. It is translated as CASSRDSHGEQYF.

The CDR3 nucleotides read TGTGCCAGCAGCACCCGCAGCGGGACTAGCGGGGGACCAATAAGGGATACGCAGTATTTT. Its protein is CASSTRSGTSGGPIRDTQYF. The J gene is TRBJ2-3, the V gene TRBV13; 14 bases line up with TRBD2. The CDR3 extends over 20 amino acids. CDR1 is PRHDT and CDR2 is FYEKMQ in the germline V gene (reference sequence). J was trimmed by 6 bases and V by 5 bases; bases with no gene match: 19.

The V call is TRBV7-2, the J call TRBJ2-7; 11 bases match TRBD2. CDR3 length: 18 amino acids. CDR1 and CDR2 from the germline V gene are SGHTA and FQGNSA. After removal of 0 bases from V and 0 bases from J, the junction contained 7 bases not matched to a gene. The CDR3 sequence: CASSLAALAGGNSYEQYF. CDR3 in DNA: TGTGCCAGCAGCTTAGCCGCTCTAGCGGGGGGCAACTCCTACGAGCAGTACTTC.